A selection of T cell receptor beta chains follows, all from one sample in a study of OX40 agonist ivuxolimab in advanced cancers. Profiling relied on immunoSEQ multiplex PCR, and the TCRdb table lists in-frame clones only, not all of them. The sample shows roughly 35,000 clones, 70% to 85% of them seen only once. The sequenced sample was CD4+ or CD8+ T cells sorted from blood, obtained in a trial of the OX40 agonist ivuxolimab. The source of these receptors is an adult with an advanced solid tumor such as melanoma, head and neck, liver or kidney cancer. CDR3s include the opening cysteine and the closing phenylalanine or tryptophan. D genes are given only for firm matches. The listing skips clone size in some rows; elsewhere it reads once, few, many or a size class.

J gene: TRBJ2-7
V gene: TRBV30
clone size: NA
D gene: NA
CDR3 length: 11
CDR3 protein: CAWIAKNEQYF
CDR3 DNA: TGTGCCTGGATTGCGAAGAACGAGCAGTACTTC

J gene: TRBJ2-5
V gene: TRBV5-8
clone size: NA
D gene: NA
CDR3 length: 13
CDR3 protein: CASSFLGLKTQYF
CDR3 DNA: TGTGCCAGCAGCTTTCTAGGATTGAAGACCCAGTACTTC

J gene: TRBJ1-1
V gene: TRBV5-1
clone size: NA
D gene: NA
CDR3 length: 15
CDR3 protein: CASSLQGSPNTEAFF
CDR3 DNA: TGCGCCAGCAGCTTGCAGGGTAGCCCTAACACTGAAGCTTTCTTT

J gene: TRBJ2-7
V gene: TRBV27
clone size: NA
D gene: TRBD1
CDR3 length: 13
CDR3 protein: CASTGQGANEQYF
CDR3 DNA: TGTGCCTCGACGGGACAGGGGGCGAACGAGCAGTACTTC

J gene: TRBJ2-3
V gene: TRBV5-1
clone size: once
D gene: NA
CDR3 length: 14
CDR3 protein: CASSGGDSTDTQYF
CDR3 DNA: TGCGCCAGCAGCGGGGGAGATAGCACAGATACGCAGTATTTT

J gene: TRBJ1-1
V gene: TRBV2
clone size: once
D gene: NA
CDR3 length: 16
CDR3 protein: CASSEPLGGAYTEAFF
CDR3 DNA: TGTGCCAGCAGTGAACCCCTGGGGGGGGCGTACACTGAAGCTTTCTTT

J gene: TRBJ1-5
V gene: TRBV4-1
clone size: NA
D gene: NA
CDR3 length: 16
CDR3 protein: CASSQVMAGLNQPQHF
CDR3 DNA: TGCGCCAGCAGCCAAGTGATGGCCGGCCTAAATCAGCCCCAGCATTTT

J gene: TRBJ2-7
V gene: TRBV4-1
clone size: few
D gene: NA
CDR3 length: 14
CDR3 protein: CASSPAGQNYEQYF
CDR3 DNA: TGCGCCAGCAGCCCAGCAGGACAGAACTACGAGCAGTACTTC

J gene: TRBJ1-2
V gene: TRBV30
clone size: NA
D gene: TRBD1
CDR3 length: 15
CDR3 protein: CALPRDRALRGGYTF
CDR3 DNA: TGTGCCTTACCCCGGGACAGGGCTTTGCGAGGTGGCTACACCTTC

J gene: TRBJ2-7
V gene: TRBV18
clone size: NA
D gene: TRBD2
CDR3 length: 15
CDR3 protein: CASSPGTSGTYEQYF
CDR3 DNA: TGTGCCAGCTCACCTGGGACTAGCGGAACCTACGAGCAGTACTTC

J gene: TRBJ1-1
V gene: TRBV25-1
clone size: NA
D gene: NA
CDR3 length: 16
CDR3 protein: CASSALEGKGDTEAFF
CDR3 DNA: TGTGCCAGCAGTGCACTCGAGGGGAAAGGGGACACTGAAGCTTTCTTT

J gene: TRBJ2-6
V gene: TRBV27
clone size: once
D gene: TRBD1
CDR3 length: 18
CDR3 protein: CASSPQTGGASGANVLTF
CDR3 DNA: TGTGCCAGCAGCCCCCAGACAGGGGGCGCTTCTGGGGCCAACGTCCTGACTTTC

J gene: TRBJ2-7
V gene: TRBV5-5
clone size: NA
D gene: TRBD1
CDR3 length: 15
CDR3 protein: CASSLEDRVAYEQYF
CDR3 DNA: TGTGCCAGCAGCTTGGAGGACAGGGTGGCCTACGAGCAGTACTTC

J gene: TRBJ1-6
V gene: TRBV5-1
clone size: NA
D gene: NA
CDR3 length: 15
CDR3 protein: CASRGGGMLDSPLHF
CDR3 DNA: TGCGCCAGCAGGGGAGGGGGGATGTTGGATTCACCCCTCCACTTT

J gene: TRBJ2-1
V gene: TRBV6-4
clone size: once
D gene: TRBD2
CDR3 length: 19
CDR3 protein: CASSESGLAGAPLGNEQFF
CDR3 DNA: TGTGCCAGCAGTGAGAGCGGGCTAGCGGGGGCCCCCTTGGGAAATGAGCAGTTCTTC

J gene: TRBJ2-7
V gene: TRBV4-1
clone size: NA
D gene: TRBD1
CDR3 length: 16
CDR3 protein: CASSPLVRTGGYEQYF
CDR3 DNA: TGCGCCAGCAGCCCCTTAGTTAGGACAGGGGGCTACGAGCAGTACTTC

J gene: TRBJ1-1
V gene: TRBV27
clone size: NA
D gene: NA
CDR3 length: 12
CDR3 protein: CASSFSGTEAFF
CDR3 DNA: TGTGCCAGCAGTTTTTCGGGCACTGAAGCTTTCTTT

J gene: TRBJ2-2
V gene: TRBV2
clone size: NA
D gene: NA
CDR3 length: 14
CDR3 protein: CASIWTLTTGELFF
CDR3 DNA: TGTGCCAGCATTTGGACATTGACCACCGGGGAGCTGTTTTTT

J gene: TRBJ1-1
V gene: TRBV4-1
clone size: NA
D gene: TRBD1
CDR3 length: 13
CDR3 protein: CASSQDYRGQAFF
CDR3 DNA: TGCGCCAGCAGCCAGGACTACAGGGGGCAAGCTTTCTTT

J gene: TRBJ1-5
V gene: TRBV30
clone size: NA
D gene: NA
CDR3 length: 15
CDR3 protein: CAWSVMGSSNQPQHF
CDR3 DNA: TGTGCCTGGAGTGTGATGGGTTCTAGCAATCAGCCCCAGCATTTT

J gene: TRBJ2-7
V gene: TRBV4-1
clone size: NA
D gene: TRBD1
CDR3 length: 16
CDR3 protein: CASSQTGTGASYEQYF
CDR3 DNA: TGCGCCAGCAGCCAAACCGGGACAGGGGCTTCCTACGAGCAGTACTTC

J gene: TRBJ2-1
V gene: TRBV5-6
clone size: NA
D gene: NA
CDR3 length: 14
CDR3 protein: CASSLSGGRDEQFF
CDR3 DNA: TGTGCCAGCAGCTTGTCGGGGGGCCGCGATGAGCAGTTCTTC

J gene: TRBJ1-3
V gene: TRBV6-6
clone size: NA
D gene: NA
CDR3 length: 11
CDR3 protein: CASLIGNTIYF
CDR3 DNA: TGTGCCAGCTTAATCGGAAACACCATATATTTT

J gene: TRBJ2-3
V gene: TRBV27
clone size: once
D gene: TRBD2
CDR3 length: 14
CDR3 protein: CATSTSGGAVTQYF
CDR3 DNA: TGTGCCACCTCCACTAGCGGGGGGGCGGTCACGCAGTATTTT

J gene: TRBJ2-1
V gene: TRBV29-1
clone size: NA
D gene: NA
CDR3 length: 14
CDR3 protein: CSVEGQSSYNEQFF
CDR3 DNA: TGCAGCGTTGAAGGACAGAGCTCCTACAATGAGCAGTTCTTC

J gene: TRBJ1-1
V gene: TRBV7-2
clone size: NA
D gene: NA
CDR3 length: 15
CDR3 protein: CASSSSFDRNTEAFF
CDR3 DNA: TGTGCCAGCAGCTCCTCCTTTGACAGGAACACTGAAGCTTTCTTT

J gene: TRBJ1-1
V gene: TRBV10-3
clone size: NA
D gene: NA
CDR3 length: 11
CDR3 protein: CATIQYTEAFF
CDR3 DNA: TGTGCCACCATCCAGTACACTGAAGCTTTCTTT

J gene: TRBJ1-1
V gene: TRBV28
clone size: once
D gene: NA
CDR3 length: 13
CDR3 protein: CASSLAGITEAFF
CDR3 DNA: TGTGCCAGCAGCCTCGCAGGGATCACTGAAGCTTTCTTT

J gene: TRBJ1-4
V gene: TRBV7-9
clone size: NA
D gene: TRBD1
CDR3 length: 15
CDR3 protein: CASSRGSGGLEKLFF
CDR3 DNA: TGTGCCAGCAGCCGCGGGTCAGGGGGATTAGAAAAACTGTTTTTT

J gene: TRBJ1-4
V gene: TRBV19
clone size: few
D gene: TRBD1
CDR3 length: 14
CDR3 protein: CASSTGTDNEKLFF
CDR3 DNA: TGTGCCAGTAGTACCGGGACAGACAATGAAAAACTGTTTTTT

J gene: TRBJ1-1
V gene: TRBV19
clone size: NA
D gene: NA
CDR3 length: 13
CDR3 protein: CASSNSGLAEAFF
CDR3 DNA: TGTGCCAGTAGTAACTCAGGGCTGGCGGAAGCTTTCTTT

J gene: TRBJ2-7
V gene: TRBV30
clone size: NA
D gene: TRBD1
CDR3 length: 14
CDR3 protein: CAWGAGTGLYEQYF
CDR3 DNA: TGTGCCTGGGGGGCCGGGACAGGGCTCTACGAGCAGTACTTC